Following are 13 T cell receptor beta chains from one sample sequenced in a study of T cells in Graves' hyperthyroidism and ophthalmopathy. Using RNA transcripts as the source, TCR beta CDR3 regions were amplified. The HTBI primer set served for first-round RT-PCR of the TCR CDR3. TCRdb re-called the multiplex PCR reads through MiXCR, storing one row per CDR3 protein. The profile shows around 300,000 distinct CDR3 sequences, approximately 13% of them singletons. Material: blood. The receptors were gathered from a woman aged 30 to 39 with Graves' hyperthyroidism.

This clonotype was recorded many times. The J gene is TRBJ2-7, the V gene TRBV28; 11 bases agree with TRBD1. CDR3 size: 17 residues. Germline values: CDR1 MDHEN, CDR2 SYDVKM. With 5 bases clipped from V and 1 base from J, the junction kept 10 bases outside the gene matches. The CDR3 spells CASSEEPGQGGSYEQYF. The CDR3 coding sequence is TGTGCCAGCAGTGAGGAACCGGGACAGGGGGGGTCCTACGAGCAGTACTTC.

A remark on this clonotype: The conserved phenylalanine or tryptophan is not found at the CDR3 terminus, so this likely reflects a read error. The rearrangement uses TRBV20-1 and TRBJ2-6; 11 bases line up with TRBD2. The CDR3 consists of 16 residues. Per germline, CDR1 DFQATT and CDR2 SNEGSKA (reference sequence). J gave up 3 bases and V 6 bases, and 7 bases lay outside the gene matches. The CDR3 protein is CSAQLAGAFGANVLTL. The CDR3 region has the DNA TGCAGTGCCCAACTAGCGGGAGCCTTTGGGGCCAACGTCCTGACTTTA.

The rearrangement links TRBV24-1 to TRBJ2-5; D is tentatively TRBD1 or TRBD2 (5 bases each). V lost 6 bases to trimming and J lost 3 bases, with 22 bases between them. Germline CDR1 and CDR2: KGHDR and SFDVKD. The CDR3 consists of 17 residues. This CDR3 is CATSLRDAGTAEETQYF. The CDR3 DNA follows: TGTGCCACCAGTCTCCGAGACGCCGGGACCGCTGAAGAGACCCAGTACTTC.

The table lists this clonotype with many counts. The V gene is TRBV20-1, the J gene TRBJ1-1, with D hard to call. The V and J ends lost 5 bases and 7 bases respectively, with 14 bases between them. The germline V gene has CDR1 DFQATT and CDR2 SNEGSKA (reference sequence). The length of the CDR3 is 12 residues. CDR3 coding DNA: TGCAGTGCTCCCTCCCAGATCGGTGAAGCTTTCTTT. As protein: CSAPSQIGEAFF.

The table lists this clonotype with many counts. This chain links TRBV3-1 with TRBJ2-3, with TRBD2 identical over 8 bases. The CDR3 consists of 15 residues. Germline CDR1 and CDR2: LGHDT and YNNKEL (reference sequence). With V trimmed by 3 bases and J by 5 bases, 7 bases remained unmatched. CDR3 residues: CASSHRSGSRDTQYF. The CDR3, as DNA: TGTGCCAGCAGCCACCGGAGCGGGAGTCGAGATACGCAGTATTTT.

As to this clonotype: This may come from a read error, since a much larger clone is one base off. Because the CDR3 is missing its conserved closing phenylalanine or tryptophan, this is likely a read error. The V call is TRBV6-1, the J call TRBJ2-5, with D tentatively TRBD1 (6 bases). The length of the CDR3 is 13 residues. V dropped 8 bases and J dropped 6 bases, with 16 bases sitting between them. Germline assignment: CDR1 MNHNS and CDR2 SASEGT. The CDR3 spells CASGPGAPKTQYL. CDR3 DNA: TGTGCCAGCGGCCCAGGGGCCCCGAAGACCCAGTACCTC.

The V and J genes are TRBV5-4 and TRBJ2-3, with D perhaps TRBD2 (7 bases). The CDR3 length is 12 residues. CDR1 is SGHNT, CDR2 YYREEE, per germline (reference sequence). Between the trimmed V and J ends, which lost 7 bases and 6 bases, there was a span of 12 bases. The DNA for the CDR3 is TGTGCCAGCGTTGGGGGGGGCGATACGCAGTATTTT. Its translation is CASVGGGDTQYF.

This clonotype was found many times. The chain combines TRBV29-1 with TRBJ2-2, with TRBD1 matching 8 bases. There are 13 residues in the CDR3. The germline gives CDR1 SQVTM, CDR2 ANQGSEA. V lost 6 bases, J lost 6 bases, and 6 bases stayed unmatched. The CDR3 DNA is TGCAGCGTCCAACGGGACAGGTCCGGGGAGCTGTTTTTT. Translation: CSVQRDRSGELFF.

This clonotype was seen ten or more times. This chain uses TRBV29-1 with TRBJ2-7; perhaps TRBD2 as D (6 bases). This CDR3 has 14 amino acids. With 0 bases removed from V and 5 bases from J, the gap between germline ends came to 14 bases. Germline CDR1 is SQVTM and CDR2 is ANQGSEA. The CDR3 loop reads CSVEDRRGRNEQYF. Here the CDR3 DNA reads TGCAGCGTTGAAGATCGGAGAGGGAGGAACGAGCAGTACTTC.

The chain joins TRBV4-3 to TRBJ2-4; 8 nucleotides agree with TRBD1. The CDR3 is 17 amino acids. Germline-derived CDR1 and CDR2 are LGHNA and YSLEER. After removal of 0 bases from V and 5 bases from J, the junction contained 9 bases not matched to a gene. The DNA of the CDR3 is TGCGCCAGCAGCCAAGATGCCGGACAGGGAGTGCAAAACATTCAGTACTTC. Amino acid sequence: CASSQDAGQGVQNIQYF.

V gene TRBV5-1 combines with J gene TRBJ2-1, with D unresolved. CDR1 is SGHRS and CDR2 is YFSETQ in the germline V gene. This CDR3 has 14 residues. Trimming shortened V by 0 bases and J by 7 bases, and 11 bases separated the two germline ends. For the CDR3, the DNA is TGCGCCAGCAGCTTGGGTTCTGGGAAGAATGAGCAGTTCTTC. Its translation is CASSLGSGKNEQFF. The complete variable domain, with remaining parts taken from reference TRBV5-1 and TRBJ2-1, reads KAGVTQTPRYLIKTRGQQVTLSCSPISGHRSVSWYQQTPGQGLQFLFEYFSETQRNKGNFPGRFSGRQFSNSRSEMNVSTLELGDSALYLCASSLGSGKNEQFFGPGTRLTVL.

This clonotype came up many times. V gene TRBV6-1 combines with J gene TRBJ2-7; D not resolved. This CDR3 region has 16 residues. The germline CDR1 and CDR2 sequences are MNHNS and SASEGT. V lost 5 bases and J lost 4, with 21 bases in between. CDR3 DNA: TGTGCCAGCAGTTACGGTCGGCGCTCTACCCTTTACGAGCAGTACTTC. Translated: CASSYGRRSTLYEQYF.

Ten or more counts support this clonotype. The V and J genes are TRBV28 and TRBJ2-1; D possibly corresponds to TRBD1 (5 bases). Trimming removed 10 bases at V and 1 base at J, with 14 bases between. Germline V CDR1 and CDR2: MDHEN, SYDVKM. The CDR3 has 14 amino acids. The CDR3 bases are TGTGCCACCCTGTGGCAGGGATCCTACAATGAGCAGTTCTTC. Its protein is CATLWQGSYNEQFF.